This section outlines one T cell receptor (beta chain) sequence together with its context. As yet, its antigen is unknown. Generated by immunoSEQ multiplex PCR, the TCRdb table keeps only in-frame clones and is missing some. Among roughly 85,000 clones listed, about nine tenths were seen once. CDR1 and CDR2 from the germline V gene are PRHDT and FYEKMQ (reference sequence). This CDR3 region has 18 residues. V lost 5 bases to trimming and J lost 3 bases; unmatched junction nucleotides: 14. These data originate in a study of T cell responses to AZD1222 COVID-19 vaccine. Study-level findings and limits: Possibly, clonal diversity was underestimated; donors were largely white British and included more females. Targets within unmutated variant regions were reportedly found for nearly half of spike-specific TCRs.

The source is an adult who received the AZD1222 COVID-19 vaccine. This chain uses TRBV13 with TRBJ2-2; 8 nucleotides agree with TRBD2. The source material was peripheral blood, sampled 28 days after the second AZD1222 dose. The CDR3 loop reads CASSIRGNRGGDTGELFF. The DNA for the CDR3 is TGTGCCAGCAGCATTAGGGGGAACCGGGGGGGGGACACCGGGGAGCTGTTTTTT. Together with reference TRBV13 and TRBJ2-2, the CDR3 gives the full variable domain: AAGVIQSPRHLIKEKRETATLKCYPIPRHDTVYWYQQGPGQDPQFLISFYEKMQSDKGSIPDRFSAQQFSDYHSELNMSSLELGDSALYFCASSIRGNRGGDTGELFFGEGSRLTVL.